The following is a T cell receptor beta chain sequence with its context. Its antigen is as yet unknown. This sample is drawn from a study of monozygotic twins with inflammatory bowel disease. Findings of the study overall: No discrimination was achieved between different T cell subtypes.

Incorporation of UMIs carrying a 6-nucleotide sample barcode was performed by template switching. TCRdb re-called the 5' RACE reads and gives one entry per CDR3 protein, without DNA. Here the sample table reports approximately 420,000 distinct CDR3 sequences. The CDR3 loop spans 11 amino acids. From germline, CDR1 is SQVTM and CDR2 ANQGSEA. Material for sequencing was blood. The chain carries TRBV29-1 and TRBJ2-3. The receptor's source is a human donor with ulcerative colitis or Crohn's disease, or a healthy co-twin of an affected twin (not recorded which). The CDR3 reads CSVQSPDTQYF.